Shown below are 25 T cell receptor beta chains from a single sample sequenced in a study of T cells in Graves' hyperthyroidism and ophthalmopathy. Amplification yielded TCR beta CDR3 regions, with RNA transcripts as the source. RT-PCR in the first round (using the HTBI primer set) targeted the TCR CDR3. From the multiplex PCR reads, TCRdb called clonotypes with MiXCR, one entry per CDR3 protein. This table has a few hundred thousand distinct CDR3 sequences, roughly 16% appearing once. Sequencing was done on a sample of blood. The receptors stem from a woman aged 40-49 years with Graves' ophthalmopathy.

This clonotype was observed a handful of times. The rearrangement uses TRBV12-3 or TRBV12-4 and TRBJ1-3; a weak D match, TRBD1 (5 bases). The V end was cut by 6 bases, the J end by 4 bases, with 10 bases between. This CDR3 has 13 amino acids. DNA for the CDR3: TGTGCCAGCAGATGGGGACCAGGAAACACCATATATTTT. Residues: CASRWGPGNTIYF.

This clonotype has at least ten counts. CDR3 residues: CASSPVIMPSPYNEQFF. In DNA, the CDR3 is TGTGCCAGCAGTCCCGTTATAATGCCCAGCCCCTACAATGAGCAGTTCTTC. This rearrangement joins TRBV28 to TRBJ2-1; no clear D. The CDR3 loop spans 17 amino acids. The V gene's germline CDR1 is MDHEN and CDR2 SYDVKM. Trimming stripped 5 bases from V and 2 bases from J, with 19 bases between.

At least ten counts were recorded for this clonotype. The V call is TRBV27, the J call TRBJ2-7; D call uncertain. The germline V and J ends were trimmed by 4 bases and 3 bases, with 13 bases remaining between them. CDR1 and CDR2 from the germline V gene are MNHEY and SMNVEV (reference sequence). This CDR3 has 14 amino acids. The CDR3 here is CASSYRQGIYEQYF. CDR3 bases: TGTGCCAGCAGTTACCGACAAGGGATCTACGAGCAGTACTTC.

This clonotype was found many times. J is TRBJ1-1 and V is TRBV30; 7 bases are a match to TRBD1. V shed 1 base, J shed 2 bases, and the junction held 13 bases outside the gene matches. Germline lookup yields CDR1 GTSNPN and CDR2 SVGIG (reference sequence). The CDR3 runs to 17 residues. CDR3: CAWSAIRQGRINTEAFF. The CDR3 nucleotides are TGTGCCTGGAGTGCTATAAGACAGGGCCGAATAAACACTGAAGCTTTCTTT.

This clonotype was counted between two and nine times. J is TRBJ1-4 and V is TRBV27, with D hard to call. CDR3 length equals 15 residues. V lost 2 bases to trimming and J lost 0 bases, with 7 bases between them. Germline values: CDR1 MNHEY, CDR2 SMNVEV (reference sequence). CDR3 nucleotide sequence: TGTGCCAGCAGTTTAAAGGTCACAACTAATGAAAAACTGTTTTTT. This translates into CASSLKVTTNEKLFF.

The chain has TRBV28 and TRBJ2-2, with D possibly being TRBD1 (5 bases). CDR3 size: 14 residues. The germline V gene encodes CDR1 MDHEN and CDR2 SYDVKM. V lost 4 bases and J 6 bases, leaving 12 bases between the germline ends. This CDR3 is CASSSGQAPGELFF. CDR3 nucleotide sequence: TGTGCCAGCAGTTCCGGACAAGCCCCCGGGGAGCTGTTTTTT.

This clonotype was seen a handful of times. The chain recombines TRBV11-2 with TRBJ2-1; 8 bases agree with TRBD1. CDR3 size: 13 residues. The V gene's germline CDR1 is SGHAT and CDR2 FQNNGV. Germline trimming cut 5 bases from V and 6 bases from J; bases unmatched to any gene: 3. CDR3 nucleotide sequence: TGTGCCAGCAGCAGGACAGGGCCCAATGAGCAGTTCTTC. This sequence encodes CASSRTGPNEQFF.

This chain uses TRBV19 with TRBJ2-1; D may be TRBD1 (6 bases). CDR3 length equals 16 residues. Per germline, CDR1 LNHDA and CDR2 SQIVND (reference sequence). Trimming pared 5 bases from V and 8 bases from J, leaving 22 bases between. CDR3 protein: CASSLQGQMRGDEQFF. The CDR3 DNA follows: TGTGCCAGTAGTCTACAAGGACAGATGAGGGGCGATGAGCAGTTCTTC.

This clonotype was counted at least ten times. V and J are TRBV11-3 and TRBJ2-1, with 8 bases lining up with TRBD2. This CDR3 spans 16 amino acids. V lost 5 bases to trimming and J lost 1 base; unmatched junction nucleotides: 7. Germline CDR1 reads SGHNT; CDR2 reads YENEEA. The CDR3 spells CASSGPTSESYNEQFF. The CDR3 region has the DNA TGTGCCAGCAGCGGACCGACTAGCGAGTCCTACAATGAGCAGTTCTTC.

The V gene is TRBV15, the J gene TRBJ2-3; 10 positions match TRBD2. Germline V gene sequence: CDR1 LNHNV, CDR2 YYDKDF (reference sequence). The junction had 1 base not matched to a gene; V was cut back by 0 bases and J by 1 base. CDR3 length: 16 residues. The chain's CDR3 is CATSRELAGGTDTQYF. CDR3 DNA sequence: TGTGCCACCAGCAGAGAGCTAGCGGGGGGCACAGATACGCAGTATTTT.

This clonotype has more than one count but fewer than ten. The V call is TRBV12-3 or TRBV12-4, the J call TRBJ1-5; D gene ambiguous. CDR3 length equals 12 residues. Trimming removed 6 bases from V and 11 bases from J, with 14 bases in between. CDR3 bases: TGTGCCAGCAGCCCCGGTTTGAAGACCCAGCATTTT. It encodes CASSPGLKTQHF.

Details on this clonotype: This is likely a read error, given that the CDR3 carries no conserved phenylalanine or tryptophan at its end. V gene TRBV28 combines with J gene TRBJ1-2; D is perhaps TRBD1 (5 bases). CDR1 and CDR2 (germline): MDHEN, SYDVKM. The CDR3 totals 14 residues. The CDR3 sequence is CAGSLIGTAYGYTS. The CDR3 coding sequence is TGTGCCGGCAGTTTGATCGGGACGGCTTATGGCTACACCTCC.

The chain employs TRBV7-6 and TRBJ2-7; D is uncertain. The CDR3 is 13 residues long. Deletions cut 5 bases from V and 2 bases from J, with 10 bases between. Germline CDR1 is SGHVS and CDR2 is FNYEAQ. CDR3 loop: CASSMAGTYEQYF. The CDR3 DNA reads TGTGCCAGCAGCATGGCCGGTACCTACGAGCAGTACTTC.

The genes are TRBV20-1 and TRBJ2-6, with a possible D match to TRBD1 (5 bases). Trimming cost V 3 bases and J 3 bases, with 12 bases left between them. Germline assignment: CDR1 DFQATT and CDR2 SNEGSKA (reference sequence). There are 15 residues in the CDR3. The chain's CDR3 is CSARTELGGANVLTF. In DNA, the CDR3 is TGCAGTGCTAGGACAGAGCTTGGTGGGGCCAACGTCCTGACTTTC.

This clonotype has ten or more counts. The rearrangement joins TRBV6-1 to TRBJ2-5, with TRBD2 identical over 9 bases. The CDR3 has 15 amino acids. Germline V gene lookup returns CDR1 MNHNS and CDR2 SASEGT. J gave up 5 bases and V 5 bases, and 9 bases lay outside the gene matches. CDR3: CASSRLAGAGETQYF. The CDR3, as DNA: TGTGCCAGCAGTCGTTTAGCGGGAGCGGGGGAGACCCAGTACTTC.

As concerns this clonotype: Possible read error: a much larger clone is one base away. The chain couples TRBV18 to TRBJ2-3; D is unresolved. In germline, CDR1 is KGHSH, CDR2 LQKENI. The CDR3 is made up of 15 amino acids. CDR3 protein: CASPPSGASTDTQYF. The CDR3 nucleotides are TGTGCCAGCCCACCATCCGGAGCTAGCACAGATACGCAGTATTTT.

The J gene is TRBJ2-5, the V gene TRBV7-9; D uncertain. This CDR3 has 13 amino acids. Trimming took off 5 bases at V and 4 bases at J, with 11 bases between the two ends. In germline, CDR1 is SEHNR, CDR2 FQNEAQ (reference sequence). The CDR3 nucleotides read TGTGCCAGCAGCCCCCCAAGTGCAGAGACCCAGTACTTC. Amino acids: CASSPPSAETQYF.

Only a few counts were recorded for this clonotype. Just one base apart from a much larger clone, this may be a read error. The chain uses TRBV27 and TRBJ2-1, with no clear D. V shed 7 bases and J shed 7 bases, with 8 bases lying between them. Germline assignment: CDR1 MNHEY and CDR2 SMNVEV (reference sequence). There are 11 residues in the CDR3. The CDR3 is CASTFWNEQFF. CDR3 sequence (DNA): TGTGCCAGCACCTTTTGGAATGAGCAGTTCTTC.

The chain couples TRBV10-3 to TRBJ1-5; D might be TRBD1 (6 bases). There are 15 residues in the CDR3. The V gene's germline CDR1 is ENHRY and CDR2 SYGVKD. Trimming left V 4 bases short and J 5 bases short, with 15 bases between. CDR3 sequence: CAISVGPRGDQPQHF. CDR3 DNA sequence: TGTGCCATCAGTGTCGGACCTAGGGGGGATCAGCCCCAGCATTTT.

This clonotype was seen at least ten times. The V gene is TRBV30, the J gene TRBJ2-5, with D uncertain. V was clipped by 6 bases and J by 4 bases, with 9 bases between them. The CDR3 covers 11 residues. Germline V gene sequence: CDR1 GTSNPN, CDR2 SVGIG (reference sequence). The CDR3 protein is CACEPGETQYF. CDR3 nucleotides: TGTGCCTGCGAGCCGGGAGAGACCCAGTACTTC.

Many counts were recorded for this clonotype. The chain combines TRBV13 with TRBJ1-1; D is undetermined. The CDR3 covers 15 residues. Germline lookup yields CDR1 PRHDT and CDR2 FYEKMQ (reference sequence). Trimming stripped 5 bases from V and 12 bases from J, with 25 bases between. The CDR3 region is CASSPRSSRRGRTFF. The CDR3 DNA reads as TGTGCCAGCAGCCCGCGCTCGTCCAGGCGGGGAAGGACTTTCTTT. Full variable domain (rest looked up from reference TRBV13 and TRBJ1-1): AAGVIQSPRHLIKEKRETATLKCYPIPRHDTVYWYQQGPGQDPQFLISFYEKMQSDKGSIPDRFSAQQFSDYHSELNMSSLELGDSALYFCASSPRSSRRGRTFFGQGTRLTVV.

This clonotype has just a few counts. The gene calls are TRBV12-3 or TRBV12-4 and TRBJ2-6; weak D call: TRBD1 (5 bases). The CDR3 is 15 amino acids. V was trimmed by 7 bases and J by 1 base, leaving 11 bases between them. Here the CDR3 DNA reads TGTGCCAGCACCGAAAGGGGTTCTGGGGCCAACGTCCTGACTTTC. Translation gives CASTERGSGANVLTF.

This clonotype was seen ten or more times. This chain links TRBV27 with TRBJ2-7; D tentatively fits TRBD1 or TRBD2 (5 bases each). There are 12 residues in the CDR3. CDR1 is MNHEY and CDR2 is SMNVEV in the germline V gene (reference sequence). Trimming shortened V by 5 bases and J by 7 bases, and 12 bases separated the two germline ends. In nucleotides, the CDR3 is TGTGCCAGCAGTGGGACCTCGCGGGAGCAGTACTTC. Translation gives CASSGTSREQYF.

The genes are TRBV12-3 or TRBV12-4 and TRBJ2-1; 9 bases match TRBD2. V gave up 6 bases and J gave up 4 bases; unmatched junction bases: 10. The CDR3 is 16 amino acids. The CDR3 coding sequence is TGTGCCAGCAGCTTGGATCTAGCGGGGCCTTACAATGAGCAGTTCTTC. Translated: CASSLDLAGPYNEQFF.

The chain joins TRBV20-1 to TRBJ1-6; unclear D gene. With 0 bases removed from V and 10 bases from J, the gap between germline ends came to 10 bases. Germline assignment: CDR1 DFQATT and CDR2 SNEGSKA (reference sequence). There are 13 residues in the CDR3. Here the CDR3 DNA reads TGCAGTGCTAGAGATTCTCGGAAATCACCCCTCCACTTT. Amino acids: CSARDSRKSPLHF.